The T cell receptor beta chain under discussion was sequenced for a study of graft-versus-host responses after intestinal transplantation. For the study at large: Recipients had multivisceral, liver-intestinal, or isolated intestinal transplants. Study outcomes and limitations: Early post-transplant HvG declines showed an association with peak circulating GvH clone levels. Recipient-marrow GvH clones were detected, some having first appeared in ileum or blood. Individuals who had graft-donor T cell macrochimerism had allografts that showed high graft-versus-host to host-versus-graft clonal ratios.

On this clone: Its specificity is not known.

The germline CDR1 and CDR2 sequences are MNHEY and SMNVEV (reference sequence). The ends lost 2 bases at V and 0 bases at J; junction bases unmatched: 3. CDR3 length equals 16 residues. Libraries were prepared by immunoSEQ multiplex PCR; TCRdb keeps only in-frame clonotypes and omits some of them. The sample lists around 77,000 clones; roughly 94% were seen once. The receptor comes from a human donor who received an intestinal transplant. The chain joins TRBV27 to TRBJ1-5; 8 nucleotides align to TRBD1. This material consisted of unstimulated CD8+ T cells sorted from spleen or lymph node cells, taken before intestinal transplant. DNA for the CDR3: TGTGCCAGCAGTTTAGGAACAGGGGGTAGCAATCAGCCCCAGCATTTT. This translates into CASSLGTGGSNQPQHF.